Below are 10 T cell receptor beta chains sequenced from a single sample in a study of blood T cell repertoires in COVID-19 (dated by TCRdb to the early 2020s). The receptor library was made with the immunoSEQ multiplex PCR assay. Imported from immuneACCESS, the table was reduced by TCRdb to in-frame sequences with V and J called. These copies leave out some clones; in studies compared against another copy, an unresolved V gene accounts for under half, and the cause of the remainder is not known. Present in this sample are fewer than 300,000 clones, roughly 87% of which were seen just once. The top ten constitute 0.8% of the sample. The sample consisted of peripheral blood. The receptors were sampled from a woman in her 30s with acute or convalescent COVID-19.

This clone appeared once. The sample has other DNA sequences that encode this CDR3 too. The chain couples TRBV5-6 to TRBJ1-1, with a tentative D call TRBD1 (6 bases). The V gene lost 1 base and the J gene lost 1 base, with 8 bases spanning the gap. The CDR3 runs 14 residues. Germline V CDR1 and CDR2: SGHDT, YYEEEE. The CDR3 protein is CASSLLGGNTEAFF. In DNA, the CDR3 is TGTGCCAGCAGCTTGTTAGGGGGGAACACTGAAGCTTTCTTT.

The chain uses TRBV4-2 and TRBJ2-1; 8 nucleotides align to TRBD2. Germline lookup yields CDR1 LGHNA and CDR2 YNFKEQ. The V and J ends lost 1 base and 9 bases, in that order; junction bases with no gene match: 11. CDR3 size: 16 residues. The CDR3 sequence is CASSQASGLPPSEQFF. DNA for the CDR3: TGTGCCAGCAGCCAAGCTAGCGGGTTGCCCCCCAGTGAGCAGTTCTTC.

In DNA form, the CDR3 reads TGTGCCAGCAGTCGCAGGGTGAACACTGAAGCTTTCTTT. This gives the protein CASSRRVNTEAFF. The rearrangement joins TRBV6-5 to TRBJ1-1, with a weak D call TRBD1 (5 bases). Germline-derived CDR1 and CDR2 are MNHEY and SVGAGI. The CDR3 is made up of 13 amino acids. Trimming removed 5 bases at V and 0 bases at J, with 7 bases between.

This clone has more than one count but fewer than ten. For the CDR3, the DNA is TGTGCCAGCAGCCCGCCAGGACTAGCGGGCGCGCGCGAGCAGTACTTC. Its translation: CASSPPGLAGAREQYF. The chain has TRBV11-3 and TRBJ2-7, with 11 bases identical to TRBD2. Germline loops: CDR1 SGHNT, CDR2 YENEEA. The CDR3 is 16 residues long. Trimming removed 5 bases from V and 6 bases from J; junction bases left unmatched: 12.

The gene calls are TRBV7-9 and TRBJ2-5; the match to TRBD2 covers 13 bases. J gave up 5 bases and V 1 base, and 7 bases lay outside the gene matches. This CDR3 has 17 amino acids. The germline gives CDR1 SEHNR, CDR2 FQNEAQ (reference sequence). As DNA, the CDR3 is TGTGCCAGCAGCTTAGTTGAAGGACTAGCGGGAGACGAGACCCAGTACTTC. Translation gives CASSLVEGLAGDETQYF.

The rearrangement links TRBV6-6 to TRBJ1-2; TRBD1 matches 9 bases. Germline values: CDR1 MNHNY, CDR2 SVGAGI (reference sequence). CDR3 length equals 16 residues. Trimming removed 5 bases from V and 7 bases from J; junction bases left unmatched: 14. CDR3 DNA: TGTGCCAGCAGTCGAATCGCTGGACAGGGGAAGGGTGGCTACACCTTC. Translated, it gives CASSRIAGQGKGGYTF.

This chain uses TRBV9 with TRBJ1-1, with D perhaps TRBD1 (6 bases). This CDR3 comprises 14 residues. Germline CDR1 SGDLS, CDR2 YYNGEE. V lost 8 bases and J lost 6, with 20 bases in between. CDR3 in DNA: TGTGCCAGACCAAAAACAGGGAAAACCGCTGAAGCTTTCTTT. Its translation is CARPKTGKTAEAFF.

V usage is TRBV7-9 and J usage is TRBJ1-5, with TRBD1 identical over 7 bases. The junction had 13 bases not matched to a gene; V was cut back by 3 bases and J by 5 bases. CDR3 size: 17 residues. The germline V gene encodes CDR1 SEHNR and CDR2 FQNEAQ (reference sequence). CDR3 protein: CASSLRQGVGIDQPQHF. For the CDR3, the DNA is TGTGCCAGCAGCTTGAGACAGGGCGTTGGAATTGATCAGCCCCAGCATTTT.

Only one count was recorded for this clone. This chain joins TRBV6-5 and TRBJ1-1; 7 bases match TRBD1. The CDR3 totals 12 residues. CDR1 and CDR2 (germline): MNHEY, SVGAGI. With 6 bases clipped from V and 6 bases from J, the junction kept 4 bases outside the gene matches. CDR3 protein: CASRRTGAEAFF. Here the CDR3 DNA reads TGTGCCAGCAGGCGCACAGGGGCTGAAGCTTTCTTT.

This clone was picked up a small number of times. J is TRBJ1-3 and V is TRBV7-2, with a tentative D call TRBD1 (6 bases). The CDR3 contains 15 residues. Germline V gene data show CDR1 as SGHTA and CDR2 as FQGNSA. Trimming removed 5 bases at V and 3 bases at J, with 14 bases between. The CDR3 DNA follows: TGTGCCAGCAGCGGATCCGGGACACATGGAAACACCATATATTTT. The encoded protein is CASSGSGTHGNTIYF.